This T cell receptor (beta chain) was profiled in a study of breast tumors, draining lymph nodes, adjacent tissues. Each CDR3 protein is one row after TCRdb ran MiXCR on the multiplex PCR reads. The profile shows under 150,000 distinct CDR3 sequences, around 20% of them singletons. This clonotype has just a few counts. Samples came from axillary lymph nodes draining the breast cancer. There are 15 residues in the CDR3. After removal of 4 bases from V and 8 bases from J, the junction contained 6 bases not matched to a gene. Germline V CDR1 and CDR2: MDHEN, SYDVKM. The sequenced sample consisted of axillary lymph node tissue. This receptor was obtained from a female donor with breast cancer. Some clones in this sample may be carry-over from other donors' samples. The V gene is TRBV28, the J gene TRBJ2-1; 12 bases line up with TRBD2. For the CDR3, the DNA is TGTGCCAGCAGTTCGGGACTAGCGGGTCTGGATGAGCAGTTCTTC. Its translation is CASSSGLAGLDEQFF.